A selection of T cell receptor beta chains follows, all from one sample in a study of identical twins. TCRdb reanalysed the 5' RACE reads using MiXCR and keeps one entry per CDR3 protein. The table has 500,000 or so distinct CDR3 sequences, roughly 21% seen once; the top ten hold about 0.91%. These data were likewise used in another study, on T cells expressing NK-cell markers.

The sample taken for sequencing was CD4+ T cells sorted from blood. These receptors came from a young woman in good health. CDR3s include the opening cysteine and the closing phenylalanine or tryptophan. A D gene is named only where the DNA matches it firmly. Not every row has a clone size; where given, it reads once, few, many or a size class.

d_gene	v_gene	j_gene	abundance	CDR3nt	CDR3aa
TRBD1	TRBV20-1	TRBJ1-1	-	TGCAGTGCGCCGGGGCAGGGACAGGGTTCTTTCTTT	CSAPGQGQGSFF
TRBD1	TRBV12-3/TRBV12-4	TRBJ1-1	few	TGTGCCAGCAGTTTAGCGAGGGCAGGGGGCGGTCGAGCTTTCTTT	CASSLARAGGGRAFF
-	TRBV20-1	TRBJ1-2	many	TGCAGTGCTACGACCCCCGGGGCACCTAACTATGGCTACACCTTC	CSATTPGAPNYGYTF
-	TRBV20-1	TRBJ2-7	few	TGCAGTGCTAGAGTACCCGAGGGCAGAGTAAGCGAGCAGTACTTC	CSARVPEGRVSEQYF
-	TRBV24-1	TRBJ2-4	once	TGTGCCACCAGTGATCCCGGGAGTGGGGGAGGAAACATTCAGTACTTC	CATSDPGSGGGNIQYF
-	TRBV20-1	TRBJ1-1	-	TGCAGTGCTAGAGACCCTCATGGGGAGTCGGGGAACACTGAAGCTTTCTTT	CSARDPHGESGNTEAFF
-	TRBV7-9	TRBJ1-1	many	TGTGCCAGCAGCTTAGGGGAAGGGGCCACTGAAGCTTTCTTT	CASSLGEGATEAFF
-	TRBV20-1	TRBJ1-2	-	TGCAGTGCTAGGGGTTGGGGAGTCTATGGCTACACCTTC	CSARGWGVYGYTF
TRBD1	TRBV18	TRBJ1-5	-	TGTGCCAGCTCACCGCCGGGACAGACTAGCAATCAGCCCCAGCATTTT	CASSPPGQTSNQPQHF
-	TRBV18	TRBJ2-7	few	TGTGCCAGCTCACTGGGGGGAGACAACTCCTACGAGCAGTACTTC	CASSLGGDNSYEQYF
TRBD2	TRBV11-2	TRBJ2-3	-	TGTGCCAGCAGCCGAGGCGGGGGACGGAATACGCAGTATTTT	CASSRGGGRNTQYF
-	TRBV7-8	TRBJ1-1	few	TGTGCCAGCAGCCTAATACTTTCCGAAGCTTTCTTT	CASSLILSEAFF
TRBD2	TRBV6-1	TRBJ2-7	few	TGTGCCAGCGGCGGGACTAGCGGGAGACAAGAGCAGTACTTC	CASGGTSGRQEQYF
-	TRBV20-1	TRBJ2-3	few	TGCAGTGCTCTCGGACGACGAACTAGCACAGATACGCAGTATTTT	CSALGRRTSTDTQYF
TRBD2	TRBV20-1	TRBJ2-1	-	TGCAGTGCTAGAGATCAGCGTCTAAGGACTAGCGGGGGTACCTACAATGAGCAGTTCTTC	CSARDQRLRTSGGTYNEQFF
-	TRBV6-5	TRBJ2-7	many	TGTGCCAGCAGTTACCGGGCAGGGAGAAGAAGCGAGCAGTACTTC	CASSYRAGRRSEQYF
-	TRBV3-1	TRBJ2-1	few	TGTGCCAGCAGCAATCGTGGGGGGGGCCTCTACAATGAGCAGTTCTTC	CASSNRGGGLYNEQFF
TRBD1	TRBV5-6	TRBJ1-2	-	TGTGCCAGCAGCGCAACCGGGACAGGGGTCTTCGGCTACACCTTC	CASSATGTGVFGYTF
-	TRBV7-9	TRBJ1-1	few	TGTGCCAGCGTTGTCGTTACTAACACTGAAGCTTTCTTT	CASVVVTNTEAFF
TRBD2	TRBV12-3/TRBV12-4	TRBJ2-5	-	TGTGCCAGCAGTTTCTCGAGAATAAGCGGGGGTGGTGAGACCCAGTACTTC	CASSFSRISGGGETQYF
-	TRBV10-3	TRBJ2-3	few	TGTGCCATGGGGGGGGGGCCAGATACGCAGTATTTT	CAMGGGPDTQYF
-	TRBV4-1	TRBJ2-2	-	TGCGCCAGCAGCCATGGGGATGGGGGACCCAACACCGGGGAGCTGTTTTTT	CASSHGDGGPNTGELFF
TRBD2	TRBV5-1	TRBJ2-1	many	TGCGCCAGCAGCTGGGGACTAGCGGGAGTCGGTGGTTGGTCGAATGAGCAGTTCTTC	CASSWGLAGVGGWSNEQFF
-	TRBV29-1	TRBJ2-5	-	TGCAGCGTCCGACCCCAACCACAAGAGACCCAGTACTTC	CSVRPQPQETQYF
-	TRBV12-3/TRBV12-4	TRBJ1-5	many	TGTGCCAGCAGTCCGGGGCAGGGGATATCTCAGCCCCAGCATTTT	CASSPGQGISQPQHF
-	TRBV12-3/TRBV12-4	TRBJ2-2	-	TGTGCCAGCAGTATGAGAAACACCGGGGAGCTGTTTTTT	CASSMRNTGELFF
-	TRBV9	TRBJ1-1	few	TGTGCCAGCAGCAGGCGGCTCGGGGAAACTGAAGCTTTCTTT	CASSRRLGETEAFF
TRBD2	TRBV7-2	TRBJ2-3	few	TGTGCCAGCAGCCGCGGGACTACGCGGGGAGATACGCAGTATTTT	CASSRGTTRGDTQYF
TRBD2	TRBV6-1	TRBJ2-7	few	TGTGCCAGCAGTCGGGAGCGGGAGGGAGGGTACGAGCAGTACTTC	CASSREREGGYEQYF
-	TRBV12-3/TRBV12-4	TRBJ1-6	many	TGTGCCAGCAGTGATATGCAGGGGACCCTCCACTTT	CASSDMQGTLHF
-	TRBV18	TRBJ1-3	many	TGTGCCAGCTCACCGGACTCTCCTGGAAACACCATATATTTT	CASSPDSPGNTIYF
TRBD1	TRBV5-5	TRBJ1-1	-	TGTGCCAGCAGCTCCCCAGGGGGCAGAGCTTTCTTT	CASSSPGGRAFF
-	TRBV11-3	TRBJ2-1	-	TGTGCCAGCAGCTGGAAGCTGGACAATGAGCAGTTCTTC	CASSWKLDNEQFF
-	TRBV15	TRBJ2-1	-	TGTGCCACCAGCAGTGTACAGTCCTACAATGAGCAGTTCTTC	CATSSVQSYNEQFF
-	TRBV25-1	TRBJ2-3	-	TGTGCCAGCGGTGTTCGAGATACGCAGTATTTT	CASGVRDTQYF
-	TRBV20-1	TRBJ2-1	-	TGCAGTGCTAGGAGAGGGGCTCTTGAGCAGTTCTTC	CSARRGALEQFF
-	TRBV6-1	TRBJ2-5	-	TGTGCCAGCAGCTCTAGAGGGAACCAAGAGACCCAGTACTTC	CASSSRGNQETQYF
TRBD2	TRBV10-1	TRBJ2-1	few	TGCGCCAGCAGTGAGTCGGCGGGAGTACATGAGCAGTTCTTC	CASSESAGVHEQFF
-	TRBV7-2	TRBJ1-2	few	TGTGCCAGCAGCTCCATGACAGGAAACTATGGCTACACCTTC	CASSSMTGNYGYTF
TRBD1	TRBV2	TRBJ1-5	-	TGTGCCAGCACCGGACAGGGTTTAAGCAATCAGCCCCAGCATTTT	CASTGQGLSNQPQHF
-	TRBV15	TRBJ1-4	-	TGTGCCACCAGCCGGGCAGGCGGTGAAAAACTGTTTTTT	CATSRAGGEKLFF
-	TRBV12-3/TRBV12-4	TRBJ1-2	-	TGTGCAAGCGAGGAGTACTATGGCTACACCTTC	CASEEYYGYTF
TRBD1	TRBV7-2	TRBJ2-7	-	TGTGCCAGCAGCTCAAGGGACAGGCGAGAGCAGTACTTC	CASSSRDRREQYF